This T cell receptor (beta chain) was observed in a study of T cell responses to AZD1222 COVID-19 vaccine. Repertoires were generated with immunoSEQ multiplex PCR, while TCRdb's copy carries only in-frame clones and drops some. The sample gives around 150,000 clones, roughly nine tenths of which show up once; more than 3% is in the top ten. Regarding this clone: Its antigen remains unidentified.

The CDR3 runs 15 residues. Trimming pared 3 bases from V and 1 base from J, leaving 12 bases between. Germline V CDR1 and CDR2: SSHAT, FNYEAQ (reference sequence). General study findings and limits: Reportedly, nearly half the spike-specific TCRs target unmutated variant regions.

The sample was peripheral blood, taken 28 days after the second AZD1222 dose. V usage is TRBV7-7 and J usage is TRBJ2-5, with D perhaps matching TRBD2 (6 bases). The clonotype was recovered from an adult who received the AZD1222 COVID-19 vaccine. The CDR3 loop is CASSFGGDPQETQYF. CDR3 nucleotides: TGTGCCAGCAGCTTCGGCGGGGACCCCCAAGAGACCCAGTACTTC.